One and the same sample provided the 30 T cell receptor beta chains below, sequenced in a study of spatial heterogeneity in lung cancer. The sample's time point: blood at routine non-recurrence follow-up after resection. One entry per CDR3 protein results from TCRdb running MiXCR on the 5' RACE reads. The sample has about 15,000 distinct CDR3 sequences, about 6% seen once. Sequenced material: PBMCs, taken at follow-up. The receptors stem from a male donor with early-stage non-small cell lung cancer.

This clonotype has a count of ten or more. V and J are TRBV2 and TRBJ1-2; D remains unclear. The CDR3 has 13 residues. Trimming left V 5 bases short and J 8 bases short, with 15 bases between. Germline CDR1 reads SNHLY; CDR2 reads FYNNEI. The CDR3 DNA follows: TGTGCCAGCAGTTCCCTAGGCAGGAACGGCTACACCTTC. It codes for CASSSLGRNGYTF.

The chain has TRBV5-1 and TRBJ2-7; D uncertain. Germline V CDR1 and CDR2: SGHRS, YFSETQ. V lost 0 bases, J lost 3 bases, and 13 bases lay in between. This CDR3 is 15 amino acids long. CDR3 in DNA: TGCGCCAGCAGCTTGGCAAGGCAGACCCGCTACGAGCAGTACTTC. Encoded protein: CASSLARQTRYEQYF.

This clonotype is medium-sized (0.01 to 0.1%) within its sample. The chain carries TRBV4-1 and TRBJ2-2; D may correspond to TRBD1 or TRBD2 (5 bases each). Germline CDR1 MGHRA, CDR2 YSYEKL. Trimming left V 0 bases short and J 4 bases short, with 15 bases between. This CDR3 has 17 residues. Here the CDR3 reads CASSQEGVARVTGELFF. In DNA form, the CDR3 reads TGCGCCAGCAGCCAAGAGGGGGTTGCTCGAGTCACCGGGGAGCTGTTTTTT.

This chain joins TRBV27 and TRBJ2-7; D possibly corresponds to TRBD2 (7 bases). V lost 7 bases and J lost 3, with 13 bases in between. CDR1 is MNHEY, CDR2 SMNVEV, per germline (reference sequence). CDR3 length: 13 residues. The CDR3 loop is CASMGEGDYEQYF. CDR3 DNA sequence: TGTGCCAGCATGGGGGAGGGGGACTACGAGCAGTACTTC.

This clonotype was observed many times. The J gene is TRBJ1-2, the V gene TRBV28, with D unclear. Trimming left V 5 bases short and J 5 bases short, with 9 bases between. Germline V lookup: CDR1 MDHEN, CDR2 SYDVKM. This CDR3 has 12 amino acids. In nucleotides, the CDR3 is TGTGCCAGCAGTGCCACGGTTTATGGCTACACCTTC. Translation: CASSATVYGYTF.

By share of the sample, this clonotype is medium-sized. The chain recombines TRBV7-2 with TRBJ2-3, with 14 positions matching TRBD2. The CDR3 has 20 amino acids. With V trimmed by 1 base and J by 4 bases, 13 bases remained unmatched. Germline CDR1 and CDR2: SGHTA and FQGNSA. CDR3 amino acids: CASSLVGGGTSGRRADTQYF. In DNA, the CDR3 is TGTGCCAGCAGCTTAGTAGGGGGAGGGACTAGCGGGAGACGGGCAGATACGCAGTATTTT.

This clonotype was seen a few times. V is TRBV7-2 and J is TRBJ1-5; 7 bases are a match to TRBD1. Looked up from germline, CDR1 is SGHTA and CDR2 is FQGNSA. This CDR3 comprises 15 residues. The V and J ends lost 4 bases and 5 bases, in that order; junction bases with no gene match: 8. The CDR3 sequence is CASSSQGRRDQPQHF. For the CDR3, the DNA is TGTGCCAGCAGCTCACAGGGGAGGAGGGATCAGCCCCAGCATTTT.

This clonotype appeared a few times. This chain joins TRBV21-1 and TRBJ1-3; the D call in the table, TRBD1, was not verified against the DNA. TRBV21-1 is labeled a pseudogene. This CDR3 has 13 amino acids. The CDR3 loop is CASNRGTFEPIYF. The CDR3 DNA follows: TGTGCCAGCAACCGCGGGACCTTTGAGCCCATATATTTT.

The chain couples TRBV7-2 to TRBJ1-1; D is unclear. CDR1 SGHTA and CDR2 FQGNSA come from the germline V gene. V was shortened by 2 bases and J by 4 bases, with 11 bases between the two germline ends. The CDR3 loop spans 14 amino acids. The CDR3 region is CASSLFRGGTEAFF. The CDR3 region has the DNA TGTGCCAGCAGCTTATTCAGAGGCGGCACTGAAGCTTTCTTT.

This clonotype was seen many times. This sequence joins TRBV20-1 and TRBJ2-6; no firm D call. The germline V gene encodes CDR1 DFQATT and CDR2 SNEGSKA (reference sequence). The CDR3 is made up of 16 amino acids. Trimming removed 0 bases at V and 2 bases at J, with 11 bases between. CDR3 in DNA: TGCAGTGCTAGAGATTCCCAAAGGACTGGGGCCAACGTCCTGACTTTC. Its protein is CSARDSQRTGANVLTF.

The DNA for the CDR3 is TGCAGTGCTAGAGATCCCGGGAGCCCCACAGATACGCAGTATTTT. Translation: CSARDPGSPTDTQYF. The chain has TRBV20-1 and TRBJ2-3; D might be TRBD2 (6 bases). CDR3 size: 15 residues. Trimming stripped 0 bases from V and 2 bases from J, with 12 bases between. CDR1 is DFQATT and CDR2 is SNEGSKA in the germline V gene (reference sequence).

This clonotype was detected only a few times. The genes are TRBV10-3 and TRBJ2-1, with 8 positions matching TRBD1. J gave up 7 bases and V 3 bases, and 2 bases lay outside the gene matches. Germline V CDR1 and CDR2: ENHRY, SYGVKD. This CDR3 comprises 13 residues. The CDR3 DNA follows: TGTGCCATCAGTGACAACAGGGGGAATGAGCAGTTCTTC. Its protein is CAISDNRGNEQFF.

This clonotype was counted a few times. The chain joins TRBV12-3 or TRBV12-4 to TRBJ2-4; 9 bases are shared with TRBD1. The CDR3 length is 14 residues. V shed 6 bases, J shed 6 bases, and the junction held 6 bases outside the gene matches. DNA of the CDR3: TGTGCCAGCAGGCCCACAGGGGGCCTAAACATTCAGTACTTC. Translation gives CASRPTGGLNIQYF.

This clonotype was recorded a few times. This sequence joins TRBV6-5 and TRBJ2-5, with TRBD1 matching 7 bases. The germline CDR1 and CDR2 sequences are MNHEY and SVGAGI. The ends lost 5 bases at V and 4 bases at J; junction bases unmatched: 4. CDR3 length: 13 amino acids. CDR3 loop: CASSTPGGETQYF. DNA of the CDR3: TGTGCCAGCAGTACCCCAGGGGGAGAGACCCAGTACTTC.

This chain links TRBV3-1 with TRBJ2-3, with no clear D. Germline V CDR1 and CDR2: LGHDT, YNNKEL (reference sequence). The CDR3 runs 13 residues. V was pared by 4 bases and J by 2 bases, with 7 bases between. The CDR3 is CASSPGTTDTQYF. Written as DNA, the CDR3 is TGTGCCAGCAGCCCCGGTACCACAGATACGCAGTATTTT.

This clonotype was detected many times. The chain combines TRBV27 with TRBJ2-3; D gene uncertain. This CDR3 is built from 13 residues. The V end lost 3 bases, the J end lost 3 bases, and 7 bases lay between the germline ends. Germline lookup yields CDR1 MNHEY and CDR2 SMNVEV (reference sequence). CDR3 region: CASSFRATDTQYF. DNA for the CDR3: TGTGCCAGCAGTTTTAGGGCGACAGATACGCAGTATTTT.

This clonotype was seen more than once but under ten times. The rearrangement links TRBV12-3 or TRBV12-4 to TRBJ1-5; D gene ambiguous. V lost 5 bases to trimming and J lost 7 bases, with 12 bases between them. The CDR3 length is 13 residues. CDR3 amino acids: CASSPHPEQPQHF. For the CDR3, the DNA is TGTGCCAGCAGTCCCCACCCGGAACAGCCCCAGCATTTT.

This clonotype was counted many times. This rearrangement joins TRBV2 to TRBJ2-1; TRBD1 might be the D (6 bases). Germline loops: CDR1 SNHLY, CDR2 FYNNEI. There are 12 residues in the CDR3. Trimming stripped 7 bases from V and 7 bases from J, with 11 bases between. Here the CDR3 reads CASNSQGNEQFF. The CDR3 DNA reads TGTGCCAGCAATTCACAGGGTAATGAGCAGTTCTTC. Looking up the rest from reference TRBV2 and TRBJ2-1 gives the full variable domain: EPEVTQTPSHQVTQMGQEVILRCVPISNHLYFYWYRQILGQKVEFLVSFYNNEISEKSEIFDDQFSVERPDGSNFTLKIRSTKLEDSAMYFCASNSQGNEQFFGPGTRLTVL.

This clonotype was picked up many times. The chain employs TRBV2 and TRBJ2-3, with a tentative D call TRBD2 (6 bases). Germline V gene data show CDR1 as SNHLY and CDR2 as FYNNEI. The CDR3 has 14 residues. V gave up 6 bases and J gave up 0 bases, with 10 bases separating them. The chain's CDR3 is CASRRDFSTDTQYF. The CDR3 DNA is TGTGCCAGCAGGCGGGACTTTAGCACAGATACGCAGTATTTT.

This clonotype was found many times. This rearrangement joins TRBV24-1 to TRBJ2-7; 8 bases agree with TRBD1. Germline CDR1 and CDR2: KGHDR and SFDVKD. Trimming took 3 bases from V and 2 from J; bases not matched to a gene: 5. CDR3 length equals 15 residues. The CDR3 coding sequence is TGTGCCACCAGTGATCTACAGGGGGGCACCTACGAGCAGTACTTC. It encodes CATSDLQGGTYEQYF.

At least ten counts were recorded for this clonotype. The CDR3, as DNA: TGCAGCACCGCCCCACTAGCGGGAGGTACAGATACGCAGTATTTT. It encodes CSTAPLAGGTDTQYF. The genes are TRBV29-1 and TRBJ2-3, with 12 positions matching TRBD2. V lost 8 bases and J lost 3; bases outside the gene matches: 9. The germline CDR1 and CDR2 sequences are SQVTM and ANQGSEA. CDR3 length: 15 residues.

The chain has TRBV9 and TRBJ2-5, with 8 bases fitting TRBD1. In germline, CDR1 is SGDLS, CDR2 YYNGEE. The CDR3 consists of 15 residues. After removal of 6 bases from V and 5 bases from J, the junction contained 12 bases not matched to a gene. The CDR3 loop is CASTRQGAGGETQYF. Here the CDR3 DNA reads TGTGCCAGCACCCGTCAGGGGGCAGGAGGGGAGACCCAGTACTTC.

This clonotype was counted at least ten times. The chain is built from TRBV7-6 and TRBJ2-2; a possible D gene is TRBD1 (5 bases). The germline gives CDR1 SGHVS, CDR2 FNYEAQ. CDR3 size: 14 residues. V was pared by 3 bases and J by 4 bases, with 9 bases between. The CDR3 is CASSFTGFTGELFF. DNA of the CDR3: TGTGCCAGCAGCTTCACAGGTTTCACCGGGGAGCTGTTTTTT.

This clonotype was observed at least ten times. The chain links TRBV7-2 to TRBJ1-1, with D perhaps matching TRBD1 (5 bases). Trimming stripped 1 base from V and 1 base from J, with 7 bases between. The CDR3 contains 14 residues. CDR1 SGHTA and CDR2 FQGNSA come from the germline V gene. CDR3 loop: CASSLGQGNTEAFF. In DNA form, the CDR3 reads TGTGCCAGCAGCTTAGGGCAGGGGAACACTGAAGCTTTCTTT.

Ten or more counts support this clonotype. This chain links TRBV7-9 with TRBJ2-5, with 7 positions matching TRBD2. Germline CDR1 and CDR2: SEHNR and FQNEAQ (reference sequence). The CDR3 length is 14 residues. With V trimmed by 4 bases and J by 1 base, 3 bases remained unmatched. CDR3 amino acids: CASSSWEGQETQYF. In DNA form, the CDR3 reads TGTGCCAGCAGCTCCTGGGAGGGCCAAGAGACCCAGTACTTC.

Many counts were recorded for this clonotype. The chain joins TRBV20-1 to TRBJ2-1; D gene ambiguous. This CDR3 has 13 residues. CDR1 and CDR2 from the germline V gene are DFQATT and SNEGSKA (reference sequence). Trimming cost V 0 bases and J 11 bases, with 14 bases left between them. In DNA form, the CDR3 reads TGCAGTGCTAGAGATTTCGCCTGGATTAAGCAGTTCTTC. Translation gives CSARDFAWIKQFF.

This clonotype was detected ten times or more. The V gene is TRBV6-2 or TRBV6-3, the J gene TRBJ2-1, with TRBD2 matching 8 bases. The CDR3 runs 21 residues. Per germline, CDR1 MNHEY and CDR2 SVGEGT. Trimming took 2 bases from V and 0 from J; bases not matched to a gene: 18. CDR3 in amino acids: CASSYLRVVLAGRSSYNEQFF. As DNA, the CDR3 is TGTGCCAGCAGTTACCTTAGGGTGGTGCTAGCGGGTAGGAGCTCCTACAATGAGCAGTTCTTC.

This clonotype is categorized as medium-sized. The rearrangement joins TRBV28 to TRBJ2-1, with TRBD1 as a possible D gene (6 bases). This CDR3 comprises 15 residues. V was cut by 8 bases and J by 5 bases, with 19 bases left in between. Per the germline V gene, CDR1 is MDHEN and CDR2 is SYDVKM. The DNA for the CDR3 is TGTGCCAGCGGGTCACAGGGATTGTTGGACAATGAGCAGTTCTTC. Amino acid sequence: CASGSQGLLDNEQFF. Variable domain in full (rest from reference TRBV28 and TRBJ2-1): DVKVTQSSRYLVKRTGEKVFLECVQDMDHENMFWYRQDPGLGLRLIYFSYDVKMKEKGDIPEGYSVSREKKERFSLILESASTNQTSMYLCASGSQGLLDNEQFFGPGTRLTVL.

This clonotype occurred many times. CDR3 DNA sequence: TGTGCCAGCAGCCCTTCCCAAAGGGGCATTCAGTACTTC. Amino acid sequence: CASSPSQRGIQYF. This chain connects TRBV7-3 to TRBJ2-4, with D tentatively TRBD1 (5 bases). Germline V gene data show CDR1 as SGHTA and CDR2 as FQGTGA. V lost 5 bases and J lost 9, with 14 bases in between. This CDR3 is built from 13 residues. The whole variable domain, remainder taken from reference TRBV7-3 and TRBJ2-4, is GAGVSQTPSNKVTEKGKYVELRCDPISGHTALYWYRQSLGQGPEFLIYFQGTGAADDSGLPNDRFFAVRPEGSVSTLKIQRTERGDSAVYLCASSPSQRGIQYFGAGTRLSVL.

The gene calls are TRBV4-1 and TRBJ1-1; D gene uncertain. The CDR3 runs 16 residues. Germline-derived CDR1 and CDR2 are MGHRA and YSYEKL. Trimming removed 2 bases at V and 0 bases at J, with 13 bases between. The CDR3 protein is CASSQPRRGVNTEAFF. CDR3 DNA sequence: TGCGCCAGCAGCCAACCCCGGCGCGGGGTGAACACTGAAGCTTTCTTT.